Listed below are T cell receptor beta chains from one sample, sequenced in a study of pediatric ulcerative colitis. Sequencing was performed with immunoSEQ multiplex PCR; in TCRdb, only in-frame clones are kept and a portion is missing. There are under 70,000 clones in the sample; about 90% occur only once, and over 1.3% lies in the top ten. The sequenced material came from blood. The receptors derive from a boy aged 5 to 17 who was a control in a study of pediatric ulcerative colitis. Each CDR3 is given without its conserved first and last residue. D genes are given only for firm matches.

d_gene	v_gene	j_gene	CDR3aa
TRBD2	TRBV11-2	TRBJ2-2	ASSFGSGGHRVTGELF
TRBD1	TRBV7-9	TRBJ2-7	ASSAGQETSYEQY
TRBD1	TRBV4-2	TRBJ1-2	ASSQDEGASYGYT
TRBD2	TRBV9	TRBJ2-1	ASSVATSGGALDEQF
.	TRBV12-5	TRBJ2-2	ASGFGPTGGELF
TRBD2	TRBV28	TRBJ2-1	ASSGTTPTVEQF
.	TRBV11-2	TRBJ1-2	ASSLDPGDYGYT
.	TRBV10-3	TRBJ2-1	AATGSISYNEQF
.	TRBV19	TRBJ2-1	ASSIDTGAWNEQF
.	TRBV6-6	TRBJ1-4	ATEGTLTNEKLF
TRBD1	TRBV6-1	TRBJ2-1	ASIPGQAYNEQF
.	TRBV5-6	TRBJ1-2	ASSLRAANYGYT
.	TRBV7-3	TRBJ2-6	ASSFVTGSGANVLT
.	TRBV4-3	TRBJ2-3	ASSQGGDTQY
TRBD2	TRBV4-2	TRBJ2-1	ASSHTSGGYNEQF
.	TRBV9	TRBJ2-3	ASREPGANTDTQY
TRBD1	TRBV28	TRBJ1-1	ASHKQGEVNTEAF
.	TRBV28	TRBJ2-1	ASSLSPSYNEQF
TRBD1	TRBV2	TRBJ2-1	ASKDRGGRNEQF
.	TRBV28	TRBJ1-5	ASGIRSSNQPQH